Shown below are 20 T cell receptor beta chains from a single sample sequenced in a study of T cells in pancreatic ductal adenocarcinoma. Profiling relied on immunoSEQ multiplex PCR, and the TCRdb table lists in-frame clones only, not all of them. The profile covers over 100,000 clones, with nearly 95% appearing a single time and less than 4% taken by the ten largest. Surgery without prior neoadjuvant therapy was the treatment of the selected pancreatic ductal adenocarcinoma patients. Sequences were obtained from PBMCs. The source of these receptors is a human donor with pancreatic ductal adenocarcinoma.

The chain employs TRBV25-1 and TRBJ2-5; weak D call: TRBD2 (5 bases). The CDR3 is 14 amino acids. CDR1 and CDR2 (germline): MGHDK, SYGVNS. The V end lost 2 bases, the J end lost 2 bases, and 9 bases lay between the germline ends. This CDR3 is CASSERGQQETQYF. CDR3 sequence (DNA): TGTGCCAGCAGTGAAAGAGGGCAGCAAGAGACCCAGTACTTC.

V and J are TRBV10-3 and TRBJ2-2; TRBD2 matches 8 bases. Germline lookup yields CDR1 ENHRY and CDR2 SYGVKD. The CDR3 sequence is 14 residues long. With V trimmed by 3 bases and J by 6 bases, 3 bases remained unmatched. This chain's CDR3 is CAISDSGGAGELFF. Here the CDR3 DNA reads TGTGCCATCAGTGATTCGGGAGGGGCCGGGGAGCTGTTTTTT.

The chain is built from TRBV19 and TRBJ2-1; maybe TRBD2 (6 bases). Trimming shortened V by 4 bases and J by 7 bases, and 14 bases separated the two germline ends. CDR1 LNHDA and CDR2 SQIVND come from the germline V gene (reference sequence). The CDR3 runs to 14 residues. The CDR3 protein is CASSTGTFRNEQFF. DNA for the CDR3: TGTGCCAGTAGTACCGGGACTTTCCGGAATGAGCAGTTCTTC.

This CDR3 reads CASNTLGRDNEQFF. The CDR3 DNA sequence: TGTGCCAGTAACACACTAGGTCGGGACAATGAGCAGTTCTTC. V is TRBV19 and J is TRBJ2-1; tentatively, D is TRBD2 (5 bases). The CDR3 is made up of 14 amino acids. The germline V and J ends were trimmed by 7 bases and 5 bases, with 15 bases remaining between them. Germline loops: CDR1 LNHDA, CDR2 SQIVND (reference sequence).

This rearrangement joins TRBV5-1 to TRBJ2-7; D may be TRBD1 (6 bases). Per germline, CDR1 SGHRS and CDR2 YFSETQ. Trimming removed 4 bases at V and 1 base at J, with 12 bases between. The CDR3 has 14 amino acids. The CDR3 reads CASSALGTSYEQYF. CDR3 coding DNA: TGCGCCAGCAGCGCCCTAGGGACATCCTACGAGCAGTACTTC.

The chain recombines TRBV19 with TRBJ2-5; TRBD2 agrees at 11 bases. Germline V gives CDR1 LNHDA, CDR2 SQIVND (reference sequence). CDR3 length: 15 residues. The ends lost 1 base at V and 4 bases at J; junction bases unmatched: 2. The CDR3 reads CASSIALAGGETQYF. The CDR3 bases are TGTGCCAGTAGTATAGCTCTAGCGGGAGGAGAGACCCAGTACTTC.

This chain connects TRBV5-6 to TRBJ2-5; TRBD2 agrees at 7 bases. The ends lost 2 bases at V and 1 base at J; junction bases unmatched: 11. Germline-derived CDR1 and CDR2 are SGHDT and YYEEEE. The length of the CDR3 is 17 residues. CDR3 coding DNA: TGTGCCAGCAGCTTACAGATCGGGACTACAACCCAAGAGACCCAGTACTTC. As protein: CASSLQIGTTTQETQYF.

The rearrangement links TRBV28 to TRBJ1-2; D might be TRBD1 (5 bases). This CDR3 comprises 12 residues. Trimming pared 3 bases from V and 5 bases from J, leaving 7 bases between. CDR1 is MDHEN and CDR2 is SYDVKM in the germline V gene. DNA of the CDR3: TGTGCCAGCAGTTTCGACAGTTATGGCTACACCTTC. It is translated as CASSFDSYGYTF.

In this sample, this clone turned up once. The chain uses TRBV29-1 and TRBJ2-2, with a tentative D call TRBD1 (5 bases). The CDR3 has 13 residues. The germline CDR1 and CDR2 sequences are SQVTM and ANQGSEA. The V end was cut by 3 bases, the J end by 7 bases, with 12 bases between. In DNA, the CDR3 is TGCAGCGTTGAGGGTGTAAGGGGCGGGGAGCTGTTTTTT. Translating it yields CSVEGVRGGELFF.

The rearrangement uses TRBV19 and TRBJ2-7, with D uncertain. Deletions cut 5 bases from V and 1 base from J, with 9 bases between. The germline V gene has CDR1 LNHDA and CDR2 SQIVND (reference sequence). This CDR3 region has 13 residues. This CDR3 is CASSFGLSYEQYF. The CDR3 DNA is TGTGCCAGTAGTTTTGGTCTATCCTACGAGCAGTACTTC.

J is TRBJ2-7 and V is TRBV5-1, with 8 nucleotides matching TRBD1. This CDR3 is built from 13 residues. The V and J ends lost 5 bases and 3 bases, in that order; junction bases with no gene match: 4. CDR1 is SGHRS and CDR2 is YFSETQ in the germline V gene. CDR3 sequence: CASRAGGGYEQYF. In DNA, the CDR3 is TGCGCCAGCAGGGCAGGGGGCGGCTACGAGCAGTACTTC.

The chain has TRBV7-3 and TRBJ2-5; TRBD1 matches at 9 bases. CDR1 and CDR2 from the germline V gene are SGHTA and FQGTGA. Trimming removed 5 bases from V and 3 bases from J; junction bases left unmatched: 1. This CDR3 is 13 amino acids long. The CDR3 coding sequence is TGTGCCAGCAGCCGACAGGGGGAAGAGACCCAGTACTTC. Translation gives CASSRQGEETQYF. The whole variable domain, remainder taken from reference TRBV7-3 and TRBJ2-5, is GAGVSQTPSNKVTEKGKYVELRCDPISGHTALYWYRQSLGQGPEFLIYFQGTGAADDSGLPNDRFFAVRPEGSVSTLKIQRTERGDSAVYLCASSRQGEETQYFGPGTRLLVL.

The chain is built from TRBV11-2 and TRBJ2-5; D not resolved. CDR3 size: 12 residues. Germline assignment: CDR1 SGHAT and CDR2 FQNNGV. V gave up 5 bases and J gave up 0 bases, with 4 bases separating them. CDR3: CASSRDQETQYF. The CDR3, as DNA: TGTGCCAGCAGCCGGGACCAAGAGACCCAGTACTTC.

The V and J genes are TRBV7-8 and TRBJ2-6; no clear D gene. CDR1 is SGHVS and CDR2 is FQNEAQ in the germline V gene. Trimming took off 0 bases at V and 2 bases at J, with 8 bases between the two ends. CDR3 length: 16 amino acids. For the CDR3, the DNA is TGTGCCAGCAGCTTAGCGCGTTCGGCTGGGGCCAACGTCCTGACTTTC. Translating gives CASSLARSAGANVLTF.

The rearrangement uses TRBV15 and TRBJ2-7; D might be TRBD2 (5 bases). The CDR3 runs 16 residues. CDR1 LNHNV and CDR2 YYDKDF come from the germline V gene (reference sequence). The ends were cut back, 2 bases at V and 5 bases at J, with 19 bases in the middle. The CDR3 here is CATSRYGPGLSHEQYF. The CDR3 DNA follows: TGTGCCACCAGCAGATACGGCCCCGGACTTTCTCACGAGCAGTACTTC.

This chain uses TRBV18 with TRBJ2-2; the match to TRBD1 covers 9 bases. V was clipped by 3 bases and J by 5 bases; unmatched bases: 4. Germline CDR1 KGHSH, CDR2 LQKENI. CDR3 length equals 15 residues. CDR3 nucleotides: TGTGCCAGCTCACCTTCCGGGACAGGGACCGGGGAGCTGTTTTTT. Translated, it gives CASSPSGTGTGELFF.

This sequence joins TRBV28 and TRBJ1-3, with D maybe TRBD1 (6 bases). V lost 3 bases and J 0 bases, leaving 12 bases between the germline ends. Germline CDR1 and CDR2: MDHEN and SYDVKM. There are 16 residues in the CDR3. As DNA, the CDR3 is TGTGCCAGCAGTTTGCCTCCAGGGGTCTCTGGAAACACCATATATTTT. It is translated as CASSLPPGVSGNTIYF.

This sequence joins TRBV28 and TRBJ1-1; 7 bases are a match to TRBD1. Germline-derived CDR1 and CDR2 are MDHEN and SYDVKM. With V trimmed by 6 bases and J by 9 bases, 10 bases remained unmatched. CDR3 length: 13 amino acids. The CDR3 nucleotides read TGTGCCAGCAGAGCCCTCGGGACAGTTAAAGCTTTCTTT. Protein: CASRALGTVKAFF.

The gene calls are TRBV28 and TRBJ2-7; D may be TRBD2 (5 bases). Germline V gene sequence: CDR1 MDHEN, CDR2 SYDVKM. This CDR3 comprises 13 residues. Trimming pared 6 bases from V and 3 bases from J, leaving 12 bases between. CDR3 protein: CASRMTGNYEQYF. The CDR3 nucleotides read TGTGCCAGCAGGATGACGGGGAACTACGAGCAGTACTTC.

This clone was seen just once. V and J are TRBV7-2 and TRBJ1-2, with D perhaps TRBD1 (5 bases). CDR1 is SGHTA and CDR2 is FQGNSA in the germline V gene. V was clipped by 4 bases and J by 7 bases, with 16 bases between them. CDR3 length: 14 residues. CDR3 DNA: TGTGCCAGCAGCTCTCAGGGCAAGGTTGTTGGCTACACCTTC. Its protein is CASSSQGKVVGYTF. Full variable domain (remainder filled in from reference TRBV7-2 and TRBJ1-2): GAGVSQSPSNKVTEKGKDVELRCDPISGHTALYWYRQSLGQGLEFLIYFQGNSAPDKSGLPSDRFSAERTGGSVSTLTIQRTQQEDSAVYLCASSSQGKVVGYTFGSGTRLTVV.